The 3 T cell receptor beta chains below were found in one sample sequenced in a study of CD8 T cells in Susac syndrome (dated by TCRdb to about 2019). The protocol used for the library was the immunoSEQ multiplex PCR assay. RNA was extracted using the RNeasy kit, and roughly 0.5 to 1 ug of the RNA was reverse transcribed with random hexamers. The raw public data were reprocessed by TCRdb itself: fastp quality trimming at Q25, MiXCR clonotype calling, in-frame beta chains only. Rows matching on CDR3 protein sequence are summarized as one entry with the most common DNA and genes. This sample holds approximately 260,000 distinct CDR3 sequences; almost 97% were observed only once. In total, the top ten clones hold about 0.1% of the sample. The sequenced sample consisted of CD4+ T cells from PBMCs. These receptors were obtained from a human donor with Susac syndrome.

With regard to this clonotype: A junction boundary mismatches the germline segment, possibly from a read error. The rearrangement links TRBV7-7 to TRBJ2-5, with 7 bases lining up with TRBD2. Germline CDR1 is SSHAT and CDR2 is FNYEAQ (reference sequence). The CDR3 loop spans 16 amino acids. The CDR3 here is CASSPPGTKSQETQYF. CDR3 DNA: TGTGCTAGCAGCCCACCAGGGACTAAGAGTCAAGAGACCCAGTACTTC.

This sequence joins TRBV29-1 and TRBJ2-1; perhaps D is TRBD1 or TRBD2 (5 bases each). The CDR3 runs 15 residues. Trimming stripped 7 bases from V and 4 bases from J, with 20 bases between. Germline V gene data show CDR1 as SQVTM and CDR2 as ANQGSEA. In DNA, the CDR3 is TGCAGCGGATTAGCTCCGGGACCTCCGTACAATGAGCAGTTCTTC. Translation: CSGLAPGPPYNEQFF.

The CDR3 DNA reads as TGTGCCAGCAGCTTCGAACAGGGGGCGAGTGATGAAAAACTGTTTTTT. This encodes CASSFEQGASDEKLFF. The chain combines TRBV11-3 with TRBJ1-4, with 9 bases fitting TRBD1. Germline lookup yields CDR1 SGHNT and CDR2 YENEEA. J lost 6 bases, V lost 3 bases, and 8 bases had no gene match. The CDR3 runs 16 residues. Using reference TRBV11-3 and TRBJ1-4 for the parts outside the CDR3, the full variable domain is EAGVVQSPRYKIIEKKQPVAFWCNPISGHNTLYWYLQNLGQGPELLIRYENEEAVDDSQLPKDRFSAERLKGVDSTLKIQPAELGDSAVYLCASSFEQGASDEKLFFGSGTQLSVL.